This TCR beta chain originates from a study of blood T cell repertoires in COVID-19. This clone was seen more than once but under ten times. Sequencing was performed with immunoSEQ multiplex PCR; in TCRdb, only in-frame clones are kept and a portion is missing. The sample records hundreds of thousands of clones, roughly 87% being singletons. Germline trimming cut 3 bases from V and 0 bases from J; bases unmatched to any gene: 8. Germline V gene sequence: CDR1 KGHDR, CDR2 SFDVKD. There are 17 residues in the CDR3. It was during active infection that Seattle patients were enrolled and then longitudinally followed.

V gene TRBV24-1 combines with J gene TRBJ1-2; 8 bases line up with TRBD1. This TCR was sampled from a man aged 18 to 29 with COVID-19, enrolled during active disease. The specimen was peripheral blood. CDR3 coding DNA: TGTGCCACCAGTGATGGGGACAGGACGAGCGCTAACTATGGCTACACCTTC. Encoded protein: CATSDGDRTSANYGYTF.